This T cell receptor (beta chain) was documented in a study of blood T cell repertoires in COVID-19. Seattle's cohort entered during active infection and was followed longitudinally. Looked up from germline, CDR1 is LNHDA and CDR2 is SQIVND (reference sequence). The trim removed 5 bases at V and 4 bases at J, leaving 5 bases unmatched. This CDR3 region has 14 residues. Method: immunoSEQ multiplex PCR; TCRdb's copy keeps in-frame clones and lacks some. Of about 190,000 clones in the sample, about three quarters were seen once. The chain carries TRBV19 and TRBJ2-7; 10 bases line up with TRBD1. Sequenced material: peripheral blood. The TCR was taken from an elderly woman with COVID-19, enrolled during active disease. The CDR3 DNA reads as TGTGCCAGTAGTGCCGGGACAGGGGCATACGAGCAGTACTTC. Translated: CASSAGTGAYEQYF.